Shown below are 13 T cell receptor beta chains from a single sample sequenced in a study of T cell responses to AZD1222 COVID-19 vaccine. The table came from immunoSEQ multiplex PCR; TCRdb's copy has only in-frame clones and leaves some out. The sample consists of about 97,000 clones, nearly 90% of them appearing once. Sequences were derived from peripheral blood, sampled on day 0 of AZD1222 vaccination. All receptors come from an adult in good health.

The CDR3 DNA follows: TGTGCCAGCAGCCGGGGACCGACCTCTGGAAACACCATATATTTT. Protein: CASSRGPTSGNTIYF. The chain employs TRBV6-5 and TRBJ1-3; D perhaps matches TRBD1 (5 bases). Trimming removed 6 bases from V and 0 bases from J, with 12 bases in between. Germline V lookup: CDR1 MNHEY, CDR2 SVGAGI. This CDR3 has 15 amino acids.

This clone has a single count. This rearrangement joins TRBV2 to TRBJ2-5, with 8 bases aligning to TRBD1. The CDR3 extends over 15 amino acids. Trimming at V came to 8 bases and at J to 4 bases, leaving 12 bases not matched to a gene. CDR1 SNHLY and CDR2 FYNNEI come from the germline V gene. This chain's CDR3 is CASAPQGADGETQYF. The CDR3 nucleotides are TGTGCCAGCGCGCCCCAGGGGGCCGATGGAGAGACCCAGTACTTC.

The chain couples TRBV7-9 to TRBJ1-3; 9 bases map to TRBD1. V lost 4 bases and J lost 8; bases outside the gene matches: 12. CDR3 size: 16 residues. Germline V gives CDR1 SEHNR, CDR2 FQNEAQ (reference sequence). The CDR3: CASSSAGTGYEDTIYF. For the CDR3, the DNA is TGTGCCAGCAGCTCAGCCGGGACAGGGTATGAAGACACCATATATTTT.

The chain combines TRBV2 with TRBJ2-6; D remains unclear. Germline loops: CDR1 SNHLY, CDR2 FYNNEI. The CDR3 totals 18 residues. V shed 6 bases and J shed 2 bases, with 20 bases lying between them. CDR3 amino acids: CASSPRVGSNAGANVLTF. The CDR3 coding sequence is TGTGCCAGCAGCCCCCGGGTGGGGTCGAACGCTGGGGCCAACGTCCTGACTTTC. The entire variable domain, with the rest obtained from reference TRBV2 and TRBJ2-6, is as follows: EPEVTQTPSHQVTQMGQEVILRCVPISNHLYFYWYRQILGQKVEFLVSFYNNEISEKSEIFDDQFSVERPDGSNFTLKIRSTKLEDSAMYFCASSPRVGSNAGANVLTFGAGSRLTVL.

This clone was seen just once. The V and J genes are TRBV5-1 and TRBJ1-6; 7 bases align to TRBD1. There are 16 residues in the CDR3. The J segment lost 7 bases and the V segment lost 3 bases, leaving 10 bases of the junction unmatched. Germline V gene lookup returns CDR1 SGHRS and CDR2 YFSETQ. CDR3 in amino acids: CASSSARDRDNSPLHF. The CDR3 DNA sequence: TGCGCCAGCAGCTCGGCCCGAGACAGGGACAATTCACCCCTCCACTTT.

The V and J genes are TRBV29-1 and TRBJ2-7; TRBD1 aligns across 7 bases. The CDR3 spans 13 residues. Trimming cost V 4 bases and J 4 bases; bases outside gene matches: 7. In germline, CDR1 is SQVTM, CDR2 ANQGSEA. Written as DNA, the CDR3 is TGCAGCGTTGGACAGGGTAGTTTATACGAGCAGTACTTC. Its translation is CSVGQGSLYEQYF.

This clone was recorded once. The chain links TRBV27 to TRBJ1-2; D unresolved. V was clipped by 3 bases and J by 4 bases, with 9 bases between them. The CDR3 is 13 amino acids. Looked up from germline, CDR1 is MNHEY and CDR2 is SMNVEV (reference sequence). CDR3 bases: TGTGCCAGCAGTTTCAGACGGAGCTATGGCTACACCTTC. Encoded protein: CASSFRRSYGYTF.

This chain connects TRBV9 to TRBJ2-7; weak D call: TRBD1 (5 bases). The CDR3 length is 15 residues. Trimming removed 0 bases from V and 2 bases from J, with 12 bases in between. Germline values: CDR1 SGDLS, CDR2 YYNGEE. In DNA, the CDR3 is TGTGCCAGCAGCGTAGCCTACGGACATGCCTACGAGCAGTACTTC. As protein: CASSVAYGHAYEQYF.

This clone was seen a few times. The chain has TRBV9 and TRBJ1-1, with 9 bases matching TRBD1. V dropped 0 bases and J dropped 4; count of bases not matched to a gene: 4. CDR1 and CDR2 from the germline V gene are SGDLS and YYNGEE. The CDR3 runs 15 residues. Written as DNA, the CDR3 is TGTGCCAGCAGCGTAGACGGACAGGGGTTCACTGAAGCTTTCTTT. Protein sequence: CASSVDGQGFTEAFF.

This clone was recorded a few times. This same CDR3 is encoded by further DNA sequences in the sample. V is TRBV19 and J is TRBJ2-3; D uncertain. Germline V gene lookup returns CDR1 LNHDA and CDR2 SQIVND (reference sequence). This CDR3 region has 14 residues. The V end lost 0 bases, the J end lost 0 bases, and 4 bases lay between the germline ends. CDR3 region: CASSIDKSTDTQYF. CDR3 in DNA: TGTGCCAGTAGTATAGATAAGAGCACAGATACGCAGTATTTT.

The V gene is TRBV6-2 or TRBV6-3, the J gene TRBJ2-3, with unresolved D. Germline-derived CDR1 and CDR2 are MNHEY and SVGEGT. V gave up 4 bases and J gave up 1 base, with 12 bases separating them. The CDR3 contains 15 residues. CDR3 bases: TGTGCCAGCAGTTTTAGCTCCCTAGGCACAGATACGCAGTATTTT. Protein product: CASSFSSLGTDTQYF.

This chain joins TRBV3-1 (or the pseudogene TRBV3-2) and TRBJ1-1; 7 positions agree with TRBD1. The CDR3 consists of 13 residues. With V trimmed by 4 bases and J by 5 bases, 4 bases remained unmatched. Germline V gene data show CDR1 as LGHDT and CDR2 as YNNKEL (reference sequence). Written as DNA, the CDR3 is TGTGCCAGCAGCCCTACAGGGGTTACTGAAGCTTTCTTT. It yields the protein CASSPTGVTEAFF.

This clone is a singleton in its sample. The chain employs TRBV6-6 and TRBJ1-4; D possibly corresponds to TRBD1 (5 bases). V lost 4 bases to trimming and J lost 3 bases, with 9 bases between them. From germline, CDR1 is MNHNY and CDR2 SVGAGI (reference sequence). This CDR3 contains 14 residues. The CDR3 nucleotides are TGTGCCAGCAGTTCCTCGGGGGCTAATGAAAAACTGTTTTTT. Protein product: CASSSSGANEKLFF.